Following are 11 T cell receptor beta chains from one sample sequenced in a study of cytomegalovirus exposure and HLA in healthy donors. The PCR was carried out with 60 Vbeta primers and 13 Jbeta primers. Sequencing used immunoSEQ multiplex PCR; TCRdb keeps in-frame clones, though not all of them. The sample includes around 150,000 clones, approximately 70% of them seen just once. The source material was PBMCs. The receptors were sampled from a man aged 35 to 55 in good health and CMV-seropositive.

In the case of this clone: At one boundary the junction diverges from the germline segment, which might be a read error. This CDR3 is CSSSSGTHNTGELFF. The CDR3 bases are TGTTCCAGCAGTTCCGGGACACATAACACCGGGGAGCTGTTTTTT. The chain recombines TRBV7-9 with TRBJ2-2; perhaps TRBD1 as D (6 bases). Germline values: CDR1 SEHNR, CDR2 FQNEAQ (reference sequence). CDR3 length equals 15 residues.

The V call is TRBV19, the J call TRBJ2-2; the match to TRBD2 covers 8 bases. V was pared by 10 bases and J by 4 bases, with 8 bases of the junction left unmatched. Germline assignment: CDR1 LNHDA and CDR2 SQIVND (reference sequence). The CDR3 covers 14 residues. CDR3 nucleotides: TGTGCCACCTACCGGGGGGGCGGCACCGGGGAGCTGTTTTTT. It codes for CATYRGGGTGELFF.

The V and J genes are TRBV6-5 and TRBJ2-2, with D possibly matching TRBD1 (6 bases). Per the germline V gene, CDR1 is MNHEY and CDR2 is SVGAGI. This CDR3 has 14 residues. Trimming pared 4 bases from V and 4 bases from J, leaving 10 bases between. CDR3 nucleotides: TGTGCCAGCAGTTCCATCAGGGGCACCGGGGAGCTGTTTTTT. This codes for CASSSIRGTGELFF.

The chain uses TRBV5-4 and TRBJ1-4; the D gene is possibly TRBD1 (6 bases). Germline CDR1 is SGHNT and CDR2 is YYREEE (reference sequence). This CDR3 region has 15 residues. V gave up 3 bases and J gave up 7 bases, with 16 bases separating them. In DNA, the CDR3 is TGTGCCAGCAGCTGGATGGGGGGGCCGGGTGAAAAACTGTTTTTT. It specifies CASSWMGGPGEKLFF.

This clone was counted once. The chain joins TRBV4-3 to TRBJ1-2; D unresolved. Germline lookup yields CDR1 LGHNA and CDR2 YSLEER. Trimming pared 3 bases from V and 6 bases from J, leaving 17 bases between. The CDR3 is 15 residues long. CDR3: CASSQPGNPHDGYTF. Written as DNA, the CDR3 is TGCGCCAGCAGCCAGCCGGGGAACCCCCACGATGGCTACACCTTC.

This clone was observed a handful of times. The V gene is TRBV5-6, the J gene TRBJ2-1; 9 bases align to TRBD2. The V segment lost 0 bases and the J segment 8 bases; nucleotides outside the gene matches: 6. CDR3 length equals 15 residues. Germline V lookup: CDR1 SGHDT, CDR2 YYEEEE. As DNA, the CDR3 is TGTGCCAGCAGCTTGGTAGCGGGGGCGCGGGATGAGCAGTTCTTC. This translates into CASSLVAGARDEQFF.

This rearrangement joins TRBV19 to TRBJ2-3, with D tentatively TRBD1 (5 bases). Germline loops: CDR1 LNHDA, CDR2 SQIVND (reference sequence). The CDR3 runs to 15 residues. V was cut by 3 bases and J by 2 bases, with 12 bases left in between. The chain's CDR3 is CASSMQGTNTDTQYF. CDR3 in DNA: TGTGCCAGTAGTATGCAGGGAACGAACACAGATACGCAGTATTTT.

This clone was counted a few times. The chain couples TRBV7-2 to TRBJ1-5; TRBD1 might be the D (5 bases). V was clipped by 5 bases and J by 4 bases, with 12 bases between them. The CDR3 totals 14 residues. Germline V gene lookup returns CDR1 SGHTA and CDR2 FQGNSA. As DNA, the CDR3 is TGTGCCAGCAGCACCCGACAGCTGAATCAGCCCCAGCATTTT. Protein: CASSTRQLNQPQHF.

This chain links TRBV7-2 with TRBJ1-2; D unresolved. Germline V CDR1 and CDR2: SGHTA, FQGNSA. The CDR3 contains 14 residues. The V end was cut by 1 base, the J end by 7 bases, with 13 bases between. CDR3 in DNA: TGTGCCAGCAGCTTAGACGGGATTAGCTCTGGCTACACCTTC. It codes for CASSLDGISSGYTF.

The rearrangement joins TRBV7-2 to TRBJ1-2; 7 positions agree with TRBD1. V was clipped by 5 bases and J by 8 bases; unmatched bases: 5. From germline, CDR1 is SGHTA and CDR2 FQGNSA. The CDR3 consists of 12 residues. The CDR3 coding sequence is TGTGCCAGCAGCCCAACAGGGGAAGGCTACACCTTC. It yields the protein CASSPTGEGYTF.

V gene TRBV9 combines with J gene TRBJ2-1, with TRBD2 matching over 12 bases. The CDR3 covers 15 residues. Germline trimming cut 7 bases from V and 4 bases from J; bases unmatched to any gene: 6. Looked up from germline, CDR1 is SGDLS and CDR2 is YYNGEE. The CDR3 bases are TGTGCCAGCCGACCTCTAGCGGGGGGGTACAATGAGCAGTTCTTC. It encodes CASRPLAGGYNEQFF. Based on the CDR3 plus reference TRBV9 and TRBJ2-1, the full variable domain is DSGVTQTPKHLITATGQRVTLRCSPRSGDLSVYWYQQSLDQGLQFLIQYYNGEERAKGNILERFSAQQFPDLHSELNLSSLELGDSALYFCASRPLAGGYNEQFFGPGTRLTVL.